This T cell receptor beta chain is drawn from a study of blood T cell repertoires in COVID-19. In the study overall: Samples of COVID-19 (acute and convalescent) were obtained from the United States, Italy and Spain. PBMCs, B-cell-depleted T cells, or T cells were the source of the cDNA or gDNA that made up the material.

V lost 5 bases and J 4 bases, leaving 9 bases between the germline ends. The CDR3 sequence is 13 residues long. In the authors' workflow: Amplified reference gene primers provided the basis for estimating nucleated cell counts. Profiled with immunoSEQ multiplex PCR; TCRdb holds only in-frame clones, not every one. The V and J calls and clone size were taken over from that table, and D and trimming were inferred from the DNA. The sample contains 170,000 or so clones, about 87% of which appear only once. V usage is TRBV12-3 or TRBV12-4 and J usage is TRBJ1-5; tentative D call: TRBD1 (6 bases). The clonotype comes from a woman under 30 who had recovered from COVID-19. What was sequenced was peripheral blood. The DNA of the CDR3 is TGTGCCAGCAGTCCACAGGGAAATCAGCCCCAGCATTTT. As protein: CASSPQGNQPQHF.